This T cell receptor (beta chain) was captured by sequencing in a study of CD4 T cells in relation to SARS-CoV-2 and coronaviruses. Sequencing was performed with immunoSEQ multiplex PCR; in TCRdb, only in-frame clones are kept and a portion is missing. The table lists roughly 61,000 clones, roughly 89% of them singletons. The unexposed donors gave CD4+ T cells in 2011-2018, prior to COVID-19. Germline CDR1 SGHTA, CDR2 FQGTGA. Between the trimmed V and J ends, which lost 4 bases and 0 bases, there was a span of 13 bases. The CDR3 spans 16 residues. The clonotype was recovered from a human donor in good health. V and J are TRBV7-3 and TRBJ1-3; D is undetermined. Sequencing was carried out using memory CD4+ T cells from PBMCs. CDR3 in DNA: TGTGCCAGCAGCTCCGGACCGCTGAGCTCTGGAAACACCATATATTTT. It encodes CASSSGPLSSGNTIYF.